The 17 T cell receptor beta chains listed next were all sequenced from one sample in a study of T cells after yellow fever vaccination. TCRdb passed the 5' RACE reads through MiXCR, listing each CDR3 protein once. This sample has 35,000 to 55,000 distinct CDR3 sequences, with 6% to 7% found just once. The material sequenced was PBMCs, either bulk or a sorted T-cell subset (CD4+, CD8+, memory, or dextramer-sorted; not recorded which), taken 45 days after the yellow fever booster vaccination. The origin of the receptors is a man aged 25-40 years who received the YFV17D yellow fever vaccine.

This clonotype was recorded at least ten times. The genes are TRBV6-1 and TRBJ1-1, with TRBD1 matching 10 bases. The CDR3 extends over 14 amino acids. V lost 4 bases to trimming and J lost 6 bases; unmatched junction nucleotides: 5. Looked up from germline, CDR1 is MNHNS and CDR2 is SASEGT. The CDR3 DNA is TGTGCCAGCAGTGCCCAGGACAGGGGGGCTGAAGCTTTCTTT. Residues: CASSAQDRGAEAFF.

This clonotype was seen many times. The chain recombines TRBV20-1 with TRBJ2-2; D assignment may be TRBD1 or TRBD2 (7 bases each). CDR1 is DFQATT, CDR2 SNEGSKA, per germline (reference sequence). The V end lost 6 bases, the J end lost 2 bases, and 16 bases lay between the germline ends. This CDR3 region has 15 residues. The CDR3 bases are TGCAGTGCCCCAGGGGGGGGGTCCAACACCGGGGAGCTGTTTTTT. Encoded protein: CSAPGGGSNTGELFF.

This clonotype was detected many times. The J gene is TRBJ2-1, the V gene TRBV29-1; maybe TRBD1 (6 bases). Germline-derived CDR1 and CDR2 are SQVTM and ANQGSEA. V was trimmed by 2 bases and J by 8 bases, leaving 19 bases between them. This CDR3 spans 15 amino acids. The CDR3: CSVEKQQGIRDEQFF. CDR3 nucleotide sequence: TGCAGCGTTGAAAAACAACAGGGCATTAGGGATGAGCAGTTCTTC.

This clonotype was seen ten or more times. This chain uses TRBV20-1 with TRBJ2-5; 7 bases match TRBD2. The ends lost 0 bases at V and 2 bases at J; junction bases unmatched: 3. This CDR3 contains 14 residues. Looked up from germline, CDR1 is DFQATT and CDR2 is SNEGSKA (reference sequence). The CDR3 is CSARDASGQETQYF. As DNA, the CDR3 is TGCAGTGCTAGAGACGCTAGCGGACAAGAGACCCAGTACTTC.

V usage is TRBV7-2 and J usage is TRBJ2-7; possibly TRBD1 for D (6 bases). Germline CDR1 is SGHTA and CDR2 is FQGNSA. Trimming took 5 bases from V and 3 from J, leaving 17 bases between them. This CDR3 comprises 15 residues. The CDR3 here is CASSAGRGAYYEQYF. In DNA form, the CDR3 reads TGTGCCAGCAGCGCAGGCAGGGGTGCATACTACGAGCAGTACTTC.

This clonotype was observed at least ten times. The V gene is TRBV27, the J gene TRBJ2-1; the D is unclear. Germline assignment: CDR1 MNHEY and CDR2 SMNVEV (reference sequence). Trimming shortened V by 0 bases and J by 0 bases, and 9 bases separated the two germline ends. The CDR3 totals 16 residues. Here the CDR3 reads CASSLSRLSSYNEQFF. The CDR3 nucleotides read TGTGCCAGCAGTTTATCACGGTTGAGCTCCTACAATGAGCAGTTCTTC.

The V gene is TRBV5-1, the J gene TRBJ2-5; tentatively, D is TRBD1 or TRBD2 (5 bases each). Trimming shortened V by 3 bases and J by 2 bases, and 11 bases separated the two germline ends. Germline V gives CDR1 SGHRS, CDR2 YFSETQ. There are 14 residues in the CDR3. The CDR3 nucleotides read TGCGCCAGCAGCTCCGGGGACGGTCAAGAGACCCAGTACTTC. It codes for CASSSGDGQETQYF.

This clonotype appeared many times. This rearrangement joins TRBV12-3 or TRBV12-4 to TRBJ1-2; 9 nucleotides match TRBD1. V trimming: 5 bases; J trimming: 4 bases; junction bases outside the gene matches: 5. CDR3 length: 14 residues. CDR3 nucleotide sequence: TGTGCCAGCAGTCGATTGGACAGGGGCTATGGCTACACCTTC. The encoded protein is CASSRLDRGYGYTF.

V usage is TRBV20-1 and J usage is TRBJ2-3, with 8 bases lining up with TRBD2. The CDR3 runs 16 residues. V was clipped by 5 bases and J by 0 bases; unmatched bases: 10. Germline values: CDR1 DFQATT, CDR2 SNEGSKA (reference sequence). The CDR3 nucleotides read TGCAGTGCTCTCCCTCCGGCTAGCGGGAGCACAGATACGCAGTATTTT. Its protein product is CSALPPASGSTDTQYF.

This clonotype came up many times. This chain joins TRBV15 and TRBJ2-1; D unresolved. Germline CDR1 LNHNV, CDR2 YYDKDF (reference sequence). There are 14 residues in the CDR3. Trimming cost V 5 bases and J 5 bases, with 13 bases left between them. The DNA for the CDR3 is TGTGCCACCAGCTTCCACCGGGCTGACAATGAGCAGTTCTTC. It yields the protein CATSFHRADNEQFF.

Comments on this clonotype: It may be a read error: a sequence one base away is much more abundant. The V gene is TRBV3-1, the J gene TRBJ2-5; the D is unclear. The CDR3 sequence is 13 residues long. With 3 bases removed from V and 5 bases from J, the gap between germline ends came to 10 bases. The germline V gene has CDR1 LGHDT and CDR2 YNNKEL (reference sequence). The CDR3, as DNA: TGTGCCAGCAGCCACCACAAGGATGAGACCCAGTACTTC. Amino acids: CASSHHKDETQYF.

This clonotype has at least ten counts. The chain couples TRBV12-3 or TRBV12-4 to TRBJ2-7, with D unresolved. The V end was cut by 3 bases, the J end by 2 bases, with 8 bases between. This CDR3 comprises 13 residues. The CDR3 region has the DNA TGTGCCAGCAGTTTGGGCAGGACCTACGAGCAGTACTTC. This gives the protein CASSLGRTYEQYF.

This clonotype was counted many times. V usage is TRBV7-3 and J usage is TRBJ2-3, with D perhaps TRBD1 (6 bases). Trimming removed 0 bases at V and 8 bases at J, with 33 bases between. Germline V gives CDR1 SGHTA, CDR2 FQGTGA. This CDR3 has 21 amino acids. Written as DNA, the CDR3 is TGTGCCAGCAGCTTAACGAGTCGGGACACGGGGAGCCCCTCTTTCTTGACTACGCAGTATTTT. Translated, it gives CASSLTSRDTGSPSFLTTQYF.

This clonotype was recorded at least ten times. The gene calls are TRBV3-1 and TRBJ2-2; tentative D call: TRBD2 (5 bases). The CDR3 covers 18 residues. CDR1 and CDR2 (germline): LGHDT, YNNKEL (reference sequence). V lost 1 base and J 3 bases, leaving 18 bases between the germline ends. Written as DNA, the CDR3 is TGTGCCAGCAGCCAAGTCTCGTACTTGAGGGCTTACACCGGGGAGCTGTTTTTT. Its translation: CASSQVSYLRAYTGELFF.

The V gene is TRBV11-3, the J gene TRBJ1-3; 9 nucleotides agree with TRBD1. V was pared by 3 bases and J by 8 bases, with 8 bases of the junction left unmatched. Germline lookup yields CDR1 SGHNT and CDR2 YENEEA. The CDR3 sequence is 15 residues long. CDR3 protein: CASSFRTGEGHTIYF. The CDR3 nucleotides read TGTGCCAGCAGCTTTCGGACAGGGGAAGGACACACCATATATTTT.

This clonotype was picked up many times. V gene TRBV6-4 combines with J gene TRBJ2-7; D is perhaps TRBD2 (6 bases). V lost 0 bases and J lost 7, with 10 bases in between. The germline CDR1 and CDR2 sequences are MRHNA and SNTAGT. The CDR3 is made up of 13 amino acids. The CDR3 DNA reads TGTGCCAGCAGTGACTCGTCCCGGGGGGAGCAGTACTTC. Translated: CASSDSSRGEQYF.

This CDR3 reads CASRLGYYNEQFF. As DNA, the CDR3 is TGTGCCAGCAGACTAGGTTACTACAATGAGCAGTTCTTC. The chain links TRBV12-3 or TRBV12-4 to TRBJ2-1; maybe TRBD2 (5 bases). The CDR3 covers 13 residues. Trimming took 6 bases from V and 3 from J, leaving 9 bases between them.